These 16 T cell receptor beta chains originate from one sample sequenced in a study of CD8 T cells in ankylosing spondylitis. Each CDR3 protein is one row after TCRdb ran MiXCR on the 5' RACE reads. This table has hundreds of thousands of distinct CDR3 sequences, around 21% appearing once. Sequencing input: blood, either unsorted or a sorted T cell fraction (not recorded which). These receptors were collected from a female donor with ankylosing spondylitis or in good health (not recorded which).

The table lists this clonotype with a few counts. The chain uses TRBV20-1 and TRBJ2-5, with D uncertain. Germline V lookup: CDR1 DFQATT, CDR2 SNEGSKA (reference sequence). This CDR3 region has 10 residues. V lost 2 bases to trimming and J lost 4 bases, with 2 bases between them. CDR3 sequence: CSARIETQYF. The CDR3 nucleotides read TGCAGTGCTAGAATAGAGACCCAGTACTTC.

This sequence joins TRBV7-1 and TRBJ2-1, with unresolved D. TRBV7-1 is flagged as an ORF with uncertain function. V was trimmed by 3 bases and J by 12 bases, leaving 18 bases between them. This CDR3 has 14 residues. The CDR3 DNA reads TGTGCCAGCAGCTCCTATATCCGACCTGAGAGGCAGTTCTTC. As protein: CASSSYIRPERQFF.

This sequence joins TRBV6-2 or TRBV6-3 and TRBJ1-3; D unclear. The ends were cut back, 5 bases at V and 0 bases at J, with 11 bases in the middle. Per germline, CDR1 MNHEY and CDR2 SVGEGT. CDR3 size: 15 residues. CDR3 nucleotide sequence: TGTGCCAGCAGTCCGAGGAGTTTCTCTGGAAACACCATATATTTT. This gives the protein CASSPRSFSGNTIYF.

The sample holds a few counts of this clonotype. The V call is TRBV5-1, the J call TRBJ1-1; D is unresolved. V shed 4 bases and J shed 1 base, with 11 bases lying between them. The CDR3 loop spans 14 amino acids. The germline gives CDR1 SGHRS, CDR2 YFSETQ. CDR3 protein: CASSPDGGNTEAFF. DNA of the CDR3: TGCGCCAGCAGCCCGGACGGAGGGAACACTGAAGCTTTCTTT.

This clonotype has a count of ten or more. The CDR3 DNA follows: TGTGCCAGCAGCCTCCCTCCGGGACTAGCGGGAGAGACCCAGTACTTC. Its protein is CASSLPPGLAGETQYF. The chain joins TRBV7-2 to TRBJ2-5; 12 bases map to TRBD2. V lost 5 bases, J lost 4 bases, and 8 bases stayed unmatched. Germline loops: CDR1 SGHTA, CDR2 FQGNSA. The CDR3 consists of 16 residues. Supplemented by reference TRBV7-2 and TRBJ2-5, the full variable domain reads GAGVSQSPSNKVTEKGKDVELRCDPISGHTALYWYRQSLGQGLEFLIYFQGNSAPDKSGLPSDRFSAERTGGSVSTLTIQRTQQEDSAVYLCASSLPPGLAGETQYFGPGTRLLVL.

The V call is TRBV7-2, the J call TRBJ2-7; 8 bases agree with TRBD2. The CDR3 is made up of 15 amino acids. The V segment lost 5 bases and the J segment 6 bases; nucleotides outside the gene matches: 12. Per the germline V gene, CDR1 is SGHTA and CDR2 is FQGNSA. In nucleotides, the CDR3 is TGTGCCAGCAGCCCCGGGGGTGCGGGAGGAGGCGAGCAGTACTTC. Translated, it gives CASSPGGAGGGEQYF. Full variable domain (outside the CDR3, taken from reference TRBV7-2 and TRBJ2-7): GAGVSQSPSNKVTEKGKDVELRCDPISGHTALYWYRQSLGQGLEFLIYFQGNSAPDKSGLPSDRFSAERTGGSVSTLTIQRTQQEDSAVYLCASSPGGAGGGEQYFGPGTRLTVT.

The J gene is TRBJ2-1, the V gene TRBV5-1, with a possible D match to TRBD1 (5 bases). This CDR3 region has 11 residues. Per the germline V gene, CDR1 is SGHRS and CDR2 is YFSETQ. The V end was cut by 7 bases, the J end by 6 bases, with 8 bases between. The CDR3 is CASRQGNEQFF. CDR3 DNA: TGCGCCAGCCGCCAGGGCAATGAGCAGTTCTTC.

This clonotype was seen a handful of times. V and J are TRBV5-1 and TRBJ1-1; no clear D gene. The CDR3 covers 15 residues. Germline V gives CDR1 SGHRS, CDR2 YFSETQ. V lost 4 bases and J 1 base, leaving 14 bases between the germline ends. The CDR3 nucleotides are TGCGCCAGCAGCCACAATGACGTCGGGAACACTGAAGCTTTCTTT. Protein sequence: CASSHNDVGNTEAFF.

This clonotype showed up just a few times. The chain joins TRBV7-9 to TRBJ2-1, with 10 positions matching TRBD1. J lost 6 bases, V lost 7 bases, and 12 bases had no gene match. This CDR3 spans 16 amino acids. Germline CDR1 reads SEHNR; CDR2 reads FQNEAQ (reference sequence). DNA of the CDR3: TGTGCCAGCACCCCACGTCGGGGACAGGGGACCAATGAGCAGTTCTTC. As protein: CASTPRRGQGTNEQFF.

The V and J genes are TRBV13 and TRBJ2-7; tentative D call: TRBD2 (6 bases). The V gene's germline CDR1 is PRHDT and CDR2 FYEKMQ (reference sequence). Trimming took 10 bases from V and 4 from J, leaving 20 bases between them. This CDR3 is built from 14 residues. The CDR3 sequence: CANNRRGTEYEQYF. CDR3 nucleotides: TGTGCCAATAATCGTCGGGGGACCGAGTACGAGCAGTACTTC.

The J gene is TRBJ1-1, the V gene TRBV4-3, with D hard to call. CDR1 and CDR2 from the germline V gene are LGHNA and YSLEER. This CDR3 has 13 amino acids. The germline V and J ends were trimmed by 3 bases and 7 bases, with 12 bases remaining between them. The chain's CDR3 is CASSQDLEGEAFF. The CDR3, as DNA: TGCGCCAGCAGCCAGGATCTTGAAGGTGAAGCTTTCTTT.

This clonotype was seen only a few times. The CDR3 bases are TGTGCCAGCAGCCCCCAGCGCCTTTACAATGAGCAGTTCTTC. It encodes CASSPQRLYNEQFF. This chain links TRBV11-2 with TRBJ2-1; D remains unclear. Germline loops: CDR1 SGHAT, CDR2 FQNNGV. The CDR3 is 14 residues long. The germline V and J ends were trimmed by 5 bases and 4 bases, with 12 bases remaining between them.

V gene TRBV12-3 or TRBV12-4 combines with J gene TRBJ1-1; the D is unclear. V was cut by 3 bases and J by 9 bases, with 8 bases left in between. The CDR3 spans 11 residues. CDR3 in amino acids: CASSFLEKAFF. DNA of the CDR3: TGTGCCAGCAGTTTCCTTGAAAAAGCTTTCTTT.

This clonotype was observed a few times. The chain is built from TRBV12-3 or TRBV12-4 and TRBJ1-1; TRBD1 aligns across 11 bases. The CDR3 is 15 residues long. V was pared by 7 bases and J by 11 bases, with 15 bases of the junction left unmatched. DNA for the CDR3: TGTGCCAGCACCCCTAAGGGACAGGGGGTGGGTGCTGCTTTCTTT. It specifies CASTPKGQGVGAAFF.

Concerning this clonotype itself: This could be a read error, since a much larger clone is one nucleotide away. The chain couples TRBV6-2 or TRBV6-3 to TRBJ2-7; TRBD2 agrees at 11 bases. The germline CDR1 and CDR2 sequences are MNHEY and SVGEGT. Trimming removed 6 bases from V and 0 bases from J; junction bases left unmatched: 1. The length of the CDR3 is 14 residues. CDR3 in DNA: TGTGCCAGCAGGACTAGCGGGATCTCCTACGAGCAGTACTTC. This codes for CASRTSGISYEQYF.

This clonotype was picked up a small number of times. CDR3 DNA: TGTGCCACCTCTAGCGGGAGGACCCCCTACAATGAGCAGTTCTTC. This gives the protein CATSSGRTPYNEQFF. The chain uses TRBV24-1 and TRBJ2-1; 11 nucleotides agree with TRBD2. J gave up 2 bases and V 9 bases, and 5 bases lay outside the gene matches. CDR3 size: 15 residues. In germline, CDR1 is KGHDR, CDR2 SFDVKD.